Listed below are T cell receptor beta chains from one sample, sequenced in a study of T cell responses to AZD1222 COVID-19 vaccine. Sequenced by immunoSEQ multiplex PCR; TCRdb stores in-frame clones only, minus some. The sample has 100,000 to 150,000 clones, around 87% seen once. The sequencing here drew on peripheral blood, taken on day 0 of AZD1222 vaccination. These receptors originate from an adult in good health. CDR3s include the opening cysteine and the closing phenylalanine or tryptophan. Fields, in order: clone size, V gene, J gene, D gene, CDR3 DNA, CDR3 protein. A D gene is named only where the DNA matches it firmly. The size field is filled for only some rows; it gives once, few, many or a size class.

.	TRBV19	TRBJ2-1	TRBD2	TGTGCCAGTACCGAAAGGGCTAGCGGGGCATACAATGAGCAGTTCTTC	CASTERASGAYNEQFF
.	TRBV11-2	TRBJ2-5	TRBD2	TGTGCCAGCAGCGGACTAGGATCAGGGGAGACCCAGTACTTC	CASSGLGSGETQYF
.	TRBV11-3	TRBJ2-2	TRBD1	TGTGCCAGCAGCTTATTTGCACTTCGGGACAGAAACACCGGGGAGCTGTTTTTT	CASSLFALRDRNTGELFF
once	TRBV9	TRBJ1-1	TRBD1	TGTGCCAGCACCAGGGGGTTGGCGTTTAACACTGAAGCTTTCTTT	CASTRGLAFNTEAFF
.	TRBV28	TRBJ2-7	.	TGTGCCAGCAGTAGCCCCCTTTGGACGGAACTTTCCTACGAGCAGTACTTC	CASSSPLWTELSYEQYF
.	TRBV7-2	TRBJ2-5	.	TGTGCCAGCAGCTCAGTTCGGGAGACCCAGTACTTC	CASSSVRETQYF
.	TRBV7-2	TRBJ1-6	.	TGTGCCAGCAGCGAATCCCTGAATTCACCCCTCCACTTT	CASSESLNSPLHF
few	TRBV13	TRBJ1-1	.	TGTGCCAGCGATTTAAGAAGGGAGAACACTGAAGCTTTCTTT	CASDLRRENTEAFF
few	TRBV7-8	TRBJ1-5	TRBD1	TGTGCCAGCAGCTCAGACAGGGTTCAGCCCCAGCATTTT	CASSSDRVQPQHF
.	TRBV19	TRBJ1-3	.	TGTGCCAGTAGTCTCATCTCCTCTGTCTCTGGAAACACCATATATTTT	CASSLISSVSGNTIYF
.	TRBV6-4	TRBJ2-1	TRBD1	TGTGCCAGCAGTGAGTCCCGGGACAGGGGCGTCTACAATGAGCAGTTCTTC	CASSESRDRGVYNEQFF
.	TRBV6-5	TRBJ2-7	.	TGTGCCAGCAGTTACGGGCCGGAGACAACCTACGAGCAGTACTTC	CASSYGPETTYEQYF
once	TRBV5-1	TRBJ2-7	TRBD2	TGCGCCAGTGGTATAGCGGGAGGGCCCTACGAGCAGTACTTC	CASGIAGGPYEQYF
.	TRBV5-1	TRBJ2-3	TRBD2	TGCGCCAGCAGCCTCGGACTAGTTTCTTCCGGCGATACGCAGTATTTT	CASSLGLVSSGDTQYF
.	TRBV18	TRBJ2-7	TRBD1	TGTGCCAGCTCACCTACGGACAGGGGGTACGAGCAGTACTTC	CASSPTDRGYEQYF
.	TRBV4-3	TRBJ2-4	.	TGCGCCAGCAGCCAAGATACAGAGCTAAGCATTCAGTACTTC	CASSQDTELSIQYF
.	TRBV2	TRBJ2-3	.	TGTGCCACTCAGGGGACCGATACGCAGTATTTT	CATQGTDTQYF
.	TRBV5-3	TRBJ1-2	.	TGTGCCAGAAGCTTGGCCCCCCGGATCAGGAATGGCTACACCTTC	CARSLAPRIRNGYTF
.	TRBV7-8	TRBJ1-2	.	TGTGCCAGCAGTCGGACAGATAACTATGGCTACACCTTC	CASSRTDNYGYTF
.	TRBV3-1/TRBV3-2	TRBJ1-5	.	TGTGCCAGCAGCCAAATGGAGGGCGCGAATCAGCCCCAGCATTTT	CASSQMEGANQPQHF
.	TRBV7-9	TRBJ2-5	.	TGTGCCAGCAGCCCCTCGGGGGTCGAGACCCAGTACTTC	CASSPSGVETQYF
.	TRBV2	TRBJ1-1	.	TGTGCCAGCAGTGATTCGAACACTGAAGCTTTCTTT	CASSDSNTEAFF
.	TRBV6-6	TRBJ1-5	.	TGTGCCAGCAGTTTAACGGCCTCGTCTCAGCATTTT	CASSLTASSQHF
once	TRBV6-5	TRBJ1-1	.	TGTGCCAGCAGTTACTCGATGTGGGGTGAAGCTTTCTTT	CASSYSMWGEAFF
.	TRBV4-2	TRBJ2-3	.	TGTGCCAGCAGCCCCCGACTCACAGATACGCAGTATTTT	CASSPRLTDTQYF
.	TRBV27	TRBJ2-1	TRBD2	TGTGCCAGCAGTCCCACTAAGACTAGCGGGACCGCTTACAATGAGCAGTTCTTC	CASSPTKTSGTAYNEQFF
.	TRBV5-1	TRBJ2-7	TRBD1	TGCGCCAGCAGCAATACCGGGACAGGGACCTACGAGCAGTACTTC	CASSNTGTGTYEQYF
.	TRBV7-8	TRBJ1-6	TRBD1	TGTGCCAGCAGCTTGGGACAGGGGGCGAATTCACCCCTCCACTTT	CASSLGQGANSPLHF
once	TRBV18	TRBJ2-2	TRBD1	TGTGCCAGCTCACCAACTAACCAGGGACAGGGAATGACCGGGGAGCTGTTTTTT	CASSPTNQGQGMTGELFF
.	TRBV29-1	TRBJ2-3	.	TGCAGCGTGGCGAGGGTGGTAGCGAACACAGATACGCAGTATTTT	CSVARVVANTDTQYF
.	TRBV4-3	TRBJ1-1	.	TGCGCCAGCAGCCAAGAACAGGCCTCTGAAGCTTTCTTT	CASSQEQASEAFF
.	TRBV5-5	TRBJ2-7	TRBD1	TGTGCCAGCAGCGCGGGGACAGGGGCTCACTACGAGCAGTACTTC	CASSAGTGAHYEQYF
.	TRBV30	TRBJ1-2	.	TGTGCCTGGAGTGTAAAGGGCCGAAGCTATGGCTACACCTTC	CAWSVKGRSYGYTF
.	TRBV9	TRBJ1-2	.	TGTGCCAGCAGCGAAAATCCCAACTATGGCTACACCTTC	CASSENPNYGYTF
.	TRBV11-3	TRBJ2-7	TRBD1	TGTGCCAGCAGCCCCGGGACAGGTTACGAGCAGTACTTC	CASSPGTGYEQYF
.	TRBV5-4	TRBJ2-7	TRBD1	TGTGCCAGCAGCTTGGCGGGACAGCTCTCCTACGAGCAGTACTTC	CASSLAGQLSYEQYF
.	TRBV28	TRBJ1-4	.	TGTGCCAGCAGCTCGGGGGCTGTGAAGGAAAAACTGTTTTTT	CASSSGAVKEKLFF
many	TRBV6-5	TRBJ2-1	TRBD1	TGTGCCAGCAGTTACTACAGGGGCAATGAGCAGTTCTTC	CASSYYRGNEQFF
.	TRBV7-2	TRBJ2-5	TRBD1	TGTGCCAGCAGCGAAGGACTGGACAGGGGGGAGACCCAGTACTTC	CASSEGLDRGETQYF
.	TRBV18	TRBJ1-1	.	TGTGCCAGCTCACTGGTGCCCTCCGGAACTGAAGCTTTCTTT	CASSLVPSGTEAFF
once	TRBV18	TRBJ2-2	TRBD2	TGTGCCAGCTCACCGAAGCTAGCGGGGGCCACCGGGGAGCTGTTTTTT	CASSPKLAGATGELFF
.	TRBV19	TRBJ2-2	TRBD2	TGTGCCAGTAGTACCGGGACTAGCAACGGGGAGCTGTTTTTT	CASSTGTSNGELFF
.	TRBV10-3	TRBJ2-7	TRBD1	TGTGCCATCAGTGAGTCGGGACAGGGTCTCCACGAGCAGTACTTC	CAISESGQGLHEQYF
.	TRBV12-5	TRBJ1-1	.	TGTGCTAGTGGTCGGACCGGGGGCCAGAACACTGAAGCTTTCTTT	CASGRTGGQNTEAFF
.	TRBV6-5	TRBJ1-2	.	TGTGCCAGCCGCCGTGGGTTCGGCTATGGCTACACCTTC	CASRRGFGYGYTF
once	TRBV4-3	TRBJ1-1	.	TGCGCCAGCAGCCAGGGCGGGCTTGGGGACACTGAAGCTTTCTTT	CASSQGGLGDTEAFF
.	TRBV3-1/TRBV3-2	TRBJ2-7	TRBD2	TGTGCCAGCAGCCAAGATACATTTCGCCTTTTAGCGGGACTGTGGTACGAGCAGTACTTC	CASSQDTFRLLAGLWYEQYF
.	TRBV5-6	TRBJ2-1	TRBD2	TGTGCCAGCAGCCTCGGCGGGGGCTACAATGAGCAGTTCTTC	CASSLGGGYNEQFF